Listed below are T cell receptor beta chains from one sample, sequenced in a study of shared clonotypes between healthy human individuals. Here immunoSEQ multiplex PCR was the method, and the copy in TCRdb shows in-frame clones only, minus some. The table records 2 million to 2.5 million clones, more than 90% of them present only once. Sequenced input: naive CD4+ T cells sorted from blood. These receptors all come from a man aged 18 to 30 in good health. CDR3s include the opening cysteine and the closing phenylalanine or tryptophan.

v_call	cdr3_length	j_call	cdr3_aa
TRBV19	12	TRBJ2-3	CASSIMGDTQYF
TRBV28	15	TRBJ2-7	CASSLGAAGPYEQYF
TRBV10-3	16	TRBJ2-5	CAISESKGAPQETQYF
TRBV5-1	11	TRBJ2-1	CASSNSGAWFF
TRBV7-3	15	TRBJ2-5	CASSLLAGPWETQYF
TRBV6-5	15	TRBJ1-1	CASSYSTGMNTEAFF
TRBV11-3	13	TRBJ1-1	CASSSLGNTEAFF
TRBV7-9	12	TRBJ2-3	CASSLEADTQYF
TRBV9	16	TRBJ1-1	CASSINPGQGMTEAFF
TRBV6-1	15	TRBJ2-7	CASSVRQGSSYEQYF
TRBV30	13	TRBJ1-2	CAWGVVGSYGYTF
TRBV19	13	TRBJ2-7	CASSPGKNYEQYF
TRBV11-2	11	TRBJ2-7	CASSLEYEQYF
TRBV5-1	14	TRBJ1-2	CASSLGDPNYGYTF
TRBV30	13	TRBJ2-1	CAWSVRLDNEQFF
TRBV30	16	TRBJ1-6	CAWSGQGDSYNSPLHF
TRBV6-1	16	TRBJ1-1	CASSVPPRQGNTEAFF
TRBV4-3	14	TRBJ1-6	CASSQDSDKSPLHF
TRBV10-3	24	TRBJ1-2	CAIRGTGLRLVGGGQPAYGYGYTF
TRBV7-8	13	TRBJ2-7	CASSPQTSIEQYF
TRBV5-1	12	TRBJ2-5	CASSLDRGPQYF
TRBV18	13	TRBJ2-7	CASSPQGHYEQYF
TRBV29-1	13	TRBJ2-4	CSVEVGVRDIQYF
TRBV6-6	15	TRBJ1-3	CASSPDGSSGNTIYF
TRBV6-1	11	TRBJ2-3	CASSGADTQYF
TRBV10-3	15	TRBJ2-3	CASAPGLENSDTQYF
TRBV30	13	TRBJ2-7	CAWRKGRAYEQYF
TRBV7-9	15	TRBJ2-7	CASSLAGTSGYEQYF
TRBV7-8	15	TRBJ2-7	CASSPAPRGNYEQYF
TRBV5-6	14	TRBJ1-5	CASSLEGGGQPQHF
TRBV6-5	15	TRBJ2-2	CASSYTQGGGGELFF
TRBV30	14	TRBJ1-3	CAWSVHLGTNTIYF
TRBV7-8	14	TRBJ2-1	CASNPSHSYNEQFF
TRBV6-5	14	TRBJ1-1	CASSPGQRNTEAFF
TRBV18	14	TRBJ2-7	CASSPRESSYEQYF
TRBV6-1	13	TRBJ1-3	CASGGYSGNTIYF
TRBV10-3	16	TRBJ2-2	CAISLTGAANTGELFF
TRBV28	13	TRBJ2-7	CASSGTPGHEQYF
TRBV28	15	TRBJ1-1	CASRPQGARDTEAFF
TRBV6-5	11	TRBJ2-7	CASSQGSEQYF